This paragraph covers one TCR beta chain sequence. CDR1 and CDR2 from the germline V gene are MNHEY and SVGEGT. With 2 bases removed from V and 3 bases from J, the gap between germline ends came to 13 bases. The CDR3 is 15 amino acids. Clones were sequenced by immunoSEQ multiplex PCR, and TCRdb holds only the in-frame ones, with some missing. The sample includes over 600,000 clones, approximately 90% of them seen just once. The data are from a study of blood T cell repertoires in COVID-19. Study-wide context: Some COVID-19 samples were acute and others convalescent; all came from the United States, Italy and Spain.

Sequencing used peripheral blood. This clonotype was obtained from a woman between 18 and 30 years old with acute or convalescent COVID-19. The rearrangement joins TRBV6-2 or TRBV6-3 to TRBJ1-1; possibly TRBD1 for D (6 bases). The CDR3 coding sequence is TGTGCCAGCAGTTACGGGTGGGGGCAGGACACTGAAGCTTTCTTT. Translated: CASSYGWGQDTEAFF.